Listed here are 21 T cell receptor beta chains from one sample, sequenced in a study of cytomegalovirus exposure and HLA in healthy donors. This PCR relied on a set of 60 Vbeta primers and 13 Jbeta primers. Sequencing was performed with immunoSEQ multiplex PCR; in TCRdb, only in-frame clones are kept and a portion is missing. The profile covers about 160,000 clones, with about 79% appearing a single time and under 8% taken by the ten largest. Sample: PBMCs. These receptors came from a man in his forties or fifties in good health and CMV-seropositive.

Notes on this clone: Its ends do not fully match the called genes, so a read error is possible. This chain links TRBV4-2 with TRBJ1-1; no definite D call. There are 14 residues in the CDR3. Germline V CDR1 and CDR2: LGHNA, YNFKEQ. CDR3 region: CASSQVRGYTEALF. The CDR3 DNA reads TGTGCCAGCAGCCAAGTTCGAGGGTACACTGAAGCTCTCTTT.

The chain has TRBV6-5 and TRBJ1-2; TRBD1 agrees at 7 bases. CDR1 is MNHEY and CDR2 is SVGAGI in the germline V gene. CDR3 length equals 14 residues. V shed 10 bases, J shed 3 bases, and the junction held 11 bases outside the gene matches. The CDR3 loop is CATKGQRRDYGYTF. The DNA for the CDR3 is TGTGCCACCAAGGGACAGAGAAGAGACTATGGCTACACCTTC.

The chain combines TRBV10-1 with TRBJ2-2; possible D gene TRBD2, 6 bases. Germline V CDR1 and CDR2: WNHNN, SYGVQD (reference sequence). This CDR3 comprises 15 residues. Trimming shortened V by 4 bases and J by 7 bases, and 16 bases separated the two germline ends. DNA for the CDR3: TGCGCCAGCAGTGCTGGGGAGCGCGGGGTCGGGGAGCTGTTTTTT. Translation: CASSAGERGVGELFF.

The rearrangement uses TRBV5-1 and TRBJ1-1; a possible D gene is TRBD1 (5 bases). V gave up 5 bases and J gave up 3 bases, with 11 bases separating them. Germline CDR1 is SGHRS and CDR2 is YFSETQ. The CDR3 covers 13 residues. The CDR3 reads CASREPGDTEAFF. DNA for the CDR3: TGCGCCAGCAGGGAACCGGGGGACACTGAAGCTTTCTTT.

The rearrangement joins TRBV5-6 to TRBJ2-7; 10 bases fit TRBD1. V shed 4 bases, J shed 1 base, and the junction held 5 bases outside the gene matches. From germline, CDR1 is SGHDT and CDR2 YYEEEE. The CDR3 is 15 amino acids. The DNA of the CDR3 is TGTGCCAGCAGCCCCACGGGACAGGGGTCCTACGAGCAGTACGTC. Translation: CASSPTGQGSYEQYV.

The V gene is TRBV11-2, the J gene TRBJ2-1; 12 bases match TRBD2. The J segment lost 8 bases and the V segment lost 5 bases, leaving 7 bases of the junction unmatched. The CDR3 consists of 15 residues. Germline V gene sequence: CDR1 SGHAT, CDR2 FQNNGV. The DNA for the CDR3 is TGTGCCAGCAGCCTGACTAGCGGGAGAGGGGATGAGCAGTTCTTC. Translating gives CASSLTSGRGDEQFF. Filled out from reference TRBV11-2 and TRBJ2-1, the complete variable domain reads EAGVAQSPRYKIIEKRQSVAFWCNPISGHATLYWYQQILGQGPKLLIQFQNNGVVDDSQLPKDRFSAERLKGVDSTLKIQPAKLEDSAVYLCASSLTSGRGDEQFFGPGTRLTVL.

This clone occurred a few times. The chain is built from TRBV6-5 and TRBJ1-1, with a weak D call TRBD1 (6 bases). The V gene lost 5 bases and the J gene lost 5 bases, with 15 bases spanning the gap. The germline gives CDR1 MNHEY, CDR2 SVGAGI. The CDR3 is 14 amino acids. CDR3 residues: CASSPGVGRTEAFF. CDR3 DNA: TGTGCCAGCAGTCCAGGGGTAGGAAGGACTGAAGCTTTCTTT.

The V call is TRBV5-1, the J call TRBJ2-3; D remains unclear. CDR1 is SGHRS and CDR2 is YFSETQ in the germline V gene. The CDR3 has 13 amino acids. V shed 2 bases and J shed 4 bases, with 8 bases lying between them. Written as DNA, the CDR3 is TGCGCCAGCAGCTTCAATTTTCCAGATACGCAGTATTTT. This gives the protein CASSFNFPDTQYF.

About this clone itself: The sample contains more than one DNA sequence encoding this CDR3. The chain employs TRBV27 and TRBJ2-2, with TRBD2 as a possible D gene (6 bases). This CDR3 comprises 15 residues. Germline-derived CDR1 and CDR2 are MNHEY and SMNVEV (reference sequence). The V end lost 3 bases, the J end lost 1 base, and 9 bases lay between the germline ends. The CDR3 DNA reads TGTGCCAGCAGTTTTACGGGGGTGAACACCGGGGAGCTGTTTTTT. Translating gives CASSFTGVNTGELFF.

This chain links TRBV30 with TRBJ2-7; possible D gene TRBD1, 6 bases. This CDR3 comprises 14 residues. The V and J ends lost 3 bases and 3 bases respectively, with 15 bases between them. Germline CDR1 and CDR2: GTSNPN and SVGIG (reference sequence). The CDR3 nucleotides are TGTGCCTGGAGGCCCAGGGGAAGAGGCTACGAGCAGTACGTC. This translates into CAWRPRGRGYEQYV.

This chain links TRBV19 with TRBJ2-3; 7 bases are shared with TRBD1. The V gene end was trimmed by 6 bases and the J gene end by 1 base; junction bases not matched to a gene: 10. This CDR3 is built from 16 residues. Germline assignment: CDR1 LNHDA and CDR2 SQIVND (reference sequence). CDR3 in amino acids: CASSPRNRGGTDTQYF. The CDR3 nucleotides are TGTGCCAGTAGCCCCAGAAACAGGGGTGGCACAGATACGCAGTATTTT.

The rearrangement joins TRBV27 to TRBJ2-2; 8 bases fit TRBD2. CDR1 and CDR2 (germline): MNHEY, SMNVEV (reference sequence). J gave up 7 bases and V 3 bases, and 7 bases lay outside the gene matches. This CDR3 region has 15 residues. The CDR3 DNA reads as TGTGCCAGCAGTTTGTACGGGGGGGCAGGCGGGGAGCTGTTTTTT. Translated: CASSLYGGAGGELFF.

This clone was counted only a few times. CDR3 nucleotide sequence: TGTGCCAGCAGCCAGTACAGGGTGGGCACTGAAGCTTTCTTT. Residues: CASSQYRVGTEAFF. The gene calls are TRBV7-8 and TRBJ1-1; D may be TRBD1 (6 bases). The CDR3 consists of 14 residues. The V end was cut by 5 bases, the J end by 4 bases, with 14 bases between. Germline CDR1 reads SGHVS; CDR2 reads FQNEAQ.

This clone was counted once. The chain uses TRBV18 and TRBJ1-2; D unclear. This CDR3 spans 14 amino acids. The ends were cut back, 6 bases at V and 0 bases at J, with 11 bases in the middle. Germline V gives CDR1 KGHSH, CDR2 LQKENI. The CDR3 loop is CASSQRGANYGYTF. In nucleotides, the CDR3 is TGTGCCAGCTCGCAGCGTGGAGCTAACTATGGCTACACCTTC.

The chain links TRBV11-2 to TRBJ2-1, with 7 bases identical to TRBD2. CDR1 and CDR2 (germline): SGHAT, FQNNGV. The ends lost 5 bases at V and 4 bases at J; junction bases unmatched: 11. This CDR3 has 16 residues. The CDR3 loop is CASSLLARGSYNEQFF. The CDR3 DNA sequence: TGTGCCAGCAGCCTACTAGCGAGGGGCTCATACAATGAGCAGTTCTTC.

The CDR3: CARSLVPADSNQPQHF. DNA for the CDR3: TGTGCCAGAAGCTTGGTACCCGCGGATAGCAATCAGCCCCAGCATTTT. The V call is TRBV5-3, the J call TRBJ1-5; D remains ambiguous. TRBV5-3 is an open reading frame whose function is uncertain. Trimming shortened V by 0 bases and J by 0 bases, and 10 bases separated the two germline ends. This CDR3 spans 16 amino acids.

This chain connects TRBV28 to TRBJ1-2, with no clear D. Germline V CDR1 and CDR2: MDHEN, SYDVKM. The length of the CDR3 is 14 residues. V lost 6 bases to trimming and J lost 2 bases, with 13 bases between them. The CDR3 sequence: CASRFTGRNYGYTF. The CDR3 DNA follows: TGTGCCAGCAGATTTACCGGGAGAAACTATGGCTACACCTTC.

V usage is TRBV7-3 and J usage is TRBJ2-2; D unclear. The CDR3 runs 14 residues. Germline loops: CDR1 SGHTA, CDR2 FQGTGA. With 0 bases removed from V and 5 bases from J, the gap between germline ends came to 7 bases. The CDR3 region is CASSLTAVTGELFF. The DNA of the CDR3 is TGTGCCAGCAGCTTAACGGCAGTAACCGGGGAGCTGTTTTTT.

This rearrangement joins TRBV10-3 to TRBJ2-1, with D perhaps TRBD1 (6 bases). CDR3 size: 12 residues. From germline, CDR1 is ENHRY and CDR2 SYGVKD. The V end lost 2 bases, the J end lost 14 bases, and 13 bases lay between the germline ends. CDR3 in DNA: TGTGCCATCAGTGAGGGGACACGGATGAAGTTCTTC. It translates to CAISEGTRMKFF.

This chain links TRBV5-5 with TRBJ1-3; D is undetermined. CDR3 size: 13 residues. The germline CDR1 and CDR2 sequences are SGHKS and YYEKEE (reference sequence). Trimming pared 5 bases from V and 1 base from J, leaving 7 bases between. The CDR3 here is CASREASGNTIYF. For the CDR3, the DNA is TGTGCCAGCAGAGAGGCGTCTGGAAACACCATATATTTT.

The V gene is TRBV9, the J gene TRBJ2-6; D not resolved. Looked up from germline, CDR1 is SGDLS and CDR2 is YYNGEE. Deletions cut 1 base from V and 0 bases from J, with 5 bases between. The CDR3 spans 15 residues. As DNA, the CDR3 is TGTGCCAGCAGCGTACCCCGCTCTGGGGCCAACGTCCTGACTTTC. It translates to CASSVPRSGANVLTF.